The following is a TCR beta chain sequence with its context. Its matching antigen is unknown. This entry belongs to a study of identical twins' blood T cells. Study-wide results and caveats: Shared environment remains a possible cause of twin similarity.

The germline V gene encodes CDR1 MNHEY and CDR2 SVGEGT. Trimming removed 5 bases from V and 6 bases from J, with 13 bases in between. The CDR3 extends over 14 amino acids. TCRdb ran MiXCR on the 5' RACE reads and lists one entry per CDR3 protein. Altogether about 370,000 distinct CDR3 sequences are present, more than 25% being singletons, with the ten largest covering 6.1%. The sample taken for sequencing was PBMCs. This TCR was recovered from a woman aged 18 to 55 in good health. The rearrangement joins TRBV6-2 or TRBV6-3 to TRBJ2-2; the D gene could be TRBD1 or TRBD2 (5 bases each). The CDR3 loop reads CASSEGRASGELFF. The CDR3 nucleotides read TGTGCCAGCAGTGAGGGCAGGGCCTCCGGGGAGCTGTTTTTT.